This T cell receptor beta chain was obtained from a study of T cells in Graves' hyperthyroidism and ophthalmopathy. TCR beta CDR3 region amplification was performed from RNA transcripts. RT-PCR in the first round (using the HTBI primer set) targeted the TCR CDR3. TCRdb re-derived calls from the multiplex PCR reads in MiXCR, one entry per CDR3 protein. The sample yields roughly 640,000 distinct CDR3 sequences, roughly a sixth seen once. Those patients with uncontrolled infection, other autoimmune disease, pregnancy or lactation were excluded. The study based diagnoses on clinical symptoms, serum thyroxine and TRAb, thyroid ultrasound and orbital computed tomography. This clonotype was counted ten times or more. V lost 4 bases to trimming and J lost 5 bases; unmatched junction nucleotides: 6. In germline, CDR1 is SGHTA, CDR2 FQGTGA. The CDR3 sequence is 15 residues long.

The receptor comes from a middle-aged woman with Graves' ophthalmopathy. The genes are TRBV7-3 and TRBJ2-1, with 9 bases lining up with TRBD2. Sequences were obtained from blood. The CDR3 spells CASSSSGDGNNEQFF. The CDR3 bases are TGTGCCAGCAGCTCTAGCGGGGACGGAAACAATGAGCAGTTCTTC. Based on the CDR3 plus reference TRBV7-3 and TRBJ2-1, the full variable domain is GAGVSQTPSNKVTEKGKYVELRCDPISGHTALYWYRQSLGQGPEFLIYFQGTGAADDSGLPNDRFFAVRPEGSVSTLKIQRTERGDSAVYLCASSSSGDGNNEQFFGPGTRLTVL.